This TCR beta chain was recovered during a study of control samples from healthy donors and cancer patients. Only in-frame clones appear in the TCRdb table, and some are missing; sequencing was by immunoSEQ multiplex PCR. The table shows roughly 79,000 clones, with 84% occurring only once. The ends lost 2 bases at V and 10 bases at J; junction bases unmatched: 4. This CDR3 has 12 residues. Germline CDR1 and CDR2: MRHNA and SNTAGT. The clonotype comes from a man aged 45 to 65 in good health. The chain carries TRBV6-4 and TRBJ1-1; the match to TRBD1 covers 7 bases. The sequencing input was blood. CDR3 protein: CASSDPRGRAFF. CDR3 sequence (DNA): TGTGCCAGCAGTGACCCCAGGGGGAGAGCTTTCTTT.